This T cell receptor beta chain was sequenced during a study of T cells in Graves' hyperthyroidism and ophthalmopathy. This CDR3 is built from 13 residues. Looked up from germline, CDR1 is SGHKS and CDR2 is YYEKEE (reference sequence). The V and J ends lost 0 bases and 9 bases respectively, with 10 bases between them. Authors of the study amplified TCR beta CDR3 regions from RNA transcripts. HTBI primers were the set used in a first-round RT-PCR of the TCR CDR3. TCRdb passed the multiplex PCR reads through MiXCR, listing each CDR3 protein once. The sample carries fewer than 300,000 distinct CDR3 sequences, nearly 15% recorded once. This clonotype was recorded at least ten times.

The genes are TRBV5-5 and TRBJ2-1; possible D gene TRBD2, 6 bases. Sequencing input: blood. This receptor was obtained from a woman between 45 and 65 years old with Graves' hyperthyroidism that later progressed to Graves' ophthalmopathy. The CDR3 DNA is TGTGCCAGCAGCTTGGGTTGGCGGGGTGAGCAGTTCTTC. Translation gives CASSLGWRGEQFF. The whole variable domain, filled in from reference TRBV5-5 and TRBJ2-1, reads DAGVTQSPTHLIKTRGQQVTLRCSPISGHKSVSWYQQVLGQGPQFIFQYYEKEERGRGNFPDRFSARQFPNYSSELNVNALLLGDSALYLCASSLGWRGEQFFGPGTRLTVL.